The T cell receptor (beta chain) under discussion was sequenced for a study of CD8+ T cells in alopecia areata. This clone has just a few counts. Its specificity is not known. Whole-study findings and limits: Normal scalp showed lower clonality than lesional scalp, especially alopecia totalis/universalis.

This CDR3 spans 14 amino acids. Losses at the gene ends were 7 bases for V and 0 bases for J; bases not matched to a gene: 2. The germline V gene encodes CDR1 SGHNT and CDR2 YENEEA. Extraction and reverse transcription of RNA yielded cDNA as the sequencing template. This table comes from immunoSEQ multiplex PCR, and its TCRdb copy is limited to in-frame clones, with some not included. The sample carries some 110,000 clones, more than 30% recorded once. The receptor was isolated from a human donor with alopecia areata. The chain uses TRBV11-3 and TRBJ2-2, with 7 bases fitting TRBD1. Sequenced sample: CD4+ T cells sorted from blood. In nucleotides, the CDR3 is TGTGCCAGCAAGGGACAGACGAACACCGGGGAGCTGTTTTTT. Its protein is CASKGQTNTGELFF.